Reported below is one T cell receptor (beta chain). What it recognizes is unknown. This sample was taken from a study of post-analysis software for immune sequencing data. Regarding the study as a whole: TRBV5-6, TRBV5-1 and TRBV20-1 were among five TRBV segments more frequent in patients than controls.

Tagging with unique molecular identifiers was a feature of the TCR beta cDNA libraries. Each batch of 1 to 10 million T cells produced approximately 470,000 cDNA molecules. TCRdb re-derived calls from the PCR reads in MiXCR, one entry per CDR3 protein. Here the sample spans a few hundred thousand distinct CDR3 sequences, 34% being singletons. The CDR3 extends over 13 amino acids. Germline V gene sequence: CDR1 KGHDR, CDR2 SFDVKD. Deletions cut 11 bases from V and 0 bases from J, with 12 bases between. This TCR was sampled from a girl under 18 with multiple sclerosis. This chain joins TRBV24-1 and TRBJ1-1; TRBD1 might be the D (6 bases). The sample comprised blood. The CDR3 is CAIQGNLNTEAFF. For the CDR3, the DNA is TGTGCCATCCAGGGGAATCTGAACACTGAAGCTTTCTTT.